This T cell receptor beta chain derives from a study of HIV-infected children after antiretroviral therapy interruption. Overall study: Samples from the continuous-treatment group were taken at weeks 0, 48 and 150.

The TCR library was built from RNA with a 3' RACE protocol and unique molecular identifiers. In TCRdb, the 3' RACE reads were re-called with MiXCR into one record per CDR3 protein. The sample holds about 89,000 distinct CDR3 sequences, about 6.3% seen once. The treatment here: PENTA 11 planned treatment interruption arm or continuous ART arm. Trimming left V 7 bases short and J 1 base short, with 13 bases between. This CDR3 region has 14 residues. Germline V CDR1 and CDR2: MNHEY, SVGEGT. Study-wide points: The Gini coefficient of naive CD4+ repertoires rose, returning to baseline by 3 years.

On this clonotype: Its target is unknown.

The chain employs TRBV6-2 or TRBV6-3 and TRBJ1-1; no definite D call. Source: CD45RA+ CD4+ T cells from PBMCs, pooled from several time points, taken from a donor given antiretroviral therapy, either interrupted or continuous. Specified subset: naive CD4+ CD45RA+ CD45RO- T cells. The TCR sequence derives from a pool of human donors with HIV. In DNA, the CDR3 is TGTGCCAGCAAAATAACGACGAGGAACACTGAAGCTTTCTTT. Encoded protein: CASKITTRNTEAFF.